This entry lists 20 T cell receptor beta chains sequenced from one sample in a study of blood T cell repertoires in COVID-19. The table came from immunoSEQ multiplex PCR; TCRdb's copy has only in-frame clones and leaves some out. The sample yields 70,000 to 85,000 clones, around 79% seen once. The specimen was peripheral blood. Receptors originate from a man older than 75 with acute or convalescent COVID-19.

This clone was detected only once. The rearrangement links TRBV6-5 to TRBJ2-5; TRBD2 matches 15 bases. V shed 6 bases and J 5 bases; nucleotides not matched to a gene: 4. Germline CDR1 and CDR2: MNHEY and SVGAGI. The CDR3 covers 15 residues. CDR3 in DNA: TGTGCCAGCAGCTCCGGGACTAGCGGGGGGGAGACCCAGTACTTC. Encoded protein: CASSSGTSGGETQYF.

V and J are TRBV5-1 and TRBJ1-3; 11 nucleotides align to TRBD1. The ends lost 1 base at V and 4 bases at J; junction bases unmatched: 4. This CDR3 region has 16 residues. CDR1 and CDR2 (germline): SGHRS, YFSETQ. The CDR3 region has the DNA TGCGCCAGCAGCTTGAAGGGGACAGGGGGAGGAAACACCATATATTTT. It specifies CASSLKGTGGGNTIYF. Full variable domain (remainder filled in from reference TRBV5-1 and TRBJ1-3): KAGVTQTPRYLIKTRGQQVTLSCSPISGHRSVSWYQQTPGQGLQFLFEYFSETQRNKGNFPGRFSGRQFSNSRSEMNVSTLELGDSALYLCASSLKGTGGGNTIYFGEGSWLTVV.

A few counts support this clone. The chain carries TRBV19 and TRBJ2-1; 11 bases fit TRBD1. J was trimmed by 7 bases and V by 9 bases; bases with no gene match: 11. The CDR3 has 15 residues. Per germline, CDR1 LNHDA and CDR2 SQIVND (reference sequence). In DNA form, the CDR3 reads TGTGCCAGCAATAACCGGGACAGGGGGTGGAATGAGCAGTTCTTC. This sequence encodes CASNNRDRGWNEQFF. Using reference TRBV19 and TRBJ2-1 for the parts outside the CDR3, the full variable domain is DGGITQSPKYLFRKEGQNVTLSCEQNLNHDAMYWYRQDPGQGLRLIYYSQIVNDFQKGDIAEGYSVSREKKESFPLTVTSAQKNPTAFYLCASNNRDRGWNEQFFGPGTRLTVL.

The chain joins TRBV7-3 to TRBJ2-2; tentatively, D is TRBD2 (5 bases). Trimming took 2 bases from V and 1 from J, leaving 11 bases between them. CDR3 length: 16 residues. Germline loops: CDR1 SGHTA, CDR2 FQGTGA. In DNA form, the CDR3 reads TGTGCCAGCAGCTTATTTGGGGAGCAGAACACCGGGGAGCTGTTTTTT. This gives the protein CASSLFGEQNTGELFF.

The chain couples TRBV13 to TRBJ2-3, with TRBD2 matching over 9 bases. The germline V gene encodes CDR1 PRHDT and CDR2 FYEKMQ (reference sequence). Trimming cost V 4 bases and J 4 bases; bases outside gene matches: 3. The CDR3 runs to 14 residues. CDR3 protein: CASSSLAGSDTQYF. CDR3 nucleotides: TGTGCCAGCAGCTCTCTAGCGGGGTCAGATACGCAGTATTTT.

This rearrangement joins TRBV6-6 to TRBJ1-1, with 7 bases lining up with TRBD1. The CDR3 extends over 15 amino acids. Losses at the gene ends were 6 bases for V and 7 bases for J; bases not matched to a gene: 14. Germline V gene sequence: CDR1 MNHNY, CDR2 SVGAGI (reference sequence). The CDR3 DNA is TGTGCCAGCAGCCCAACAGGGGCGGGTTCTGGTGAAGCTTTCTTT. It encodes CASSPTGAGSGEAFF.

This clone was counted a few times. The V call is TRBV28, the J call TRBJ1-1, with D perhaps matching TRBD1 (5 bases). V gave up 0 bases and J gave up 4 bases, with 15 bases separating them. This CDR3 contains 16 residues. Per germline, CDR1 MDHEN and CDR2 SYDVKM. The CDR3 reads CASSLWGGSKGTEAFF. The CDR3 DNA reads TGTGCCAGCAGTTTATGGGGGGGTAGCAAAGGCACTGAAGCTTTCTTT.

The chain couples TRBV7-9 to TRBJ2-7; no clear D gene. The V end lost 4 bases, the J end lost 2 bases, and 3 bases lay between the germline ends. The CDR3 spans 11 residues. Germline CDR1 and CDR2: SEHNR and FQNEAQ (reference sequence). CDR3 sequence (DNA): TGTGCCAGCAGCTCCGCCTACGAGCAGTACTTC. Translation: CASSSAYEQYF.

V usage is TRBV6-1 and J usage is TRBJ1-1; D unclear. V was shortened by 0 bases and J by 6 bases, with 11 bases between the two germline ends. This CDR3 contains 14 residues. Germline V gene lookup returns CDR1 MNHNS and CDR2 SASEGT. Here the CDR3 reads CASSEAPTAPEAFF. The CDR3 bases are TGTGCCAGCAGTGAAGCCCCTACAGCTCCTGAAGCTTTCTTT.

The chain recombines TRBV5-1 with TRBJ2-5; tentatively, D is TRBD1 (5 bases). The length of the CDR3 is 13 residues. The V gene lost 2 bases and the J gene lost 3 bases, with 8 bases spanning the gap. CDR1 SGHRS and CDR2 YFSETQ come from the germline V gene. As DNA, the CDR3 is TGCGCCAGCAGCTTAAGACAGAAAGAGACCCAGTACTTC. Translated, it gives CASSLRQKETQYF.

The chain is built from TRBV28 and TRBJ1-6, with D unresolved. This CDR3 region has 16 residues. Deletions cut 4 bases from V and 0 bases from J, with 10 bases between. CDR1 and CDR2 (germline): MDHEN, SYDVKM. CDR3 protein: CASSSQISSYNSPLHF. The CDR3 nucleotides are TGTGCCAGCAGTTCACAGATTAGCTCCTATAATTCACCCCTCCACTTT.

CDR3 sequence reads: CASSIRGAEAFF. The CDR3 region has the DNA TGTGCCAGTAGTATCAGGGGTGCTGAAGCTTTCTTT. This chain joins TRBV19 and TRBJ1-1, with TRBD1 as a possible D gene (6 bases). Germline CDR1 and CDR2: LNHDA and SQIVND (reference sequence). The CDR3 extends over 12 amino acids. V was shortened by 3 bases and J by 6 bases, with 8 bases between the two germline ends.

The chain joins TRBV5-8 to TRBJ1-4; 7 bases fit TRBD1. This CDR3 comprises 16 residues. Germline V gene sequence: CDR1 SGHTS, CDR2 YDEGEE. With 4 bases clipped from V and 0 bases from J, the junction kept 6 bases outside the gene matches. The CDR3 is CASSGGQIATNEKLFF. The CDR3 DNA follows: TGTGCCAGCAGCGGGGGACAGATTGCAACTAATGAAAAACTGTTTTTT.

The gene calls are TRBV30 and TRBJ1-2, with 8 bases that match TRBD1. The CDR3 sequence is 13 residues long. Per germline, CDR1 GTSNPN and CDR2 SVGIG (reference sequence). With 2 bases clipped from V and 13 bases from J, the junction kept 12 bases outside the gene matches. The CDR3 DNA reads as TGTGCCTGGAGTCTAGGGGACAGGCGGCCCCCCACCTTC. Encoded protein: CAWSLGDRRPPTF. Looking up the rest from reference TRBV30 and TRBJ1-2 gives the full variable domain: SQTIHQWPATLVQPVGSPLSLECTVEGTSNPNLYWYRQAAGRGLQLLFYSVGIGQISSEVPQNLSASRPQDRQFILSSKKLLLSDSGFYLCAWSLGDRRPPTFGSGTRLTVV.

This clone was seen a few times. This rearrangement joins TRBV14 to TRBJ2-2; no clear D gene. The germline V gene encodes CDR1 SGHDN and CDR2 FVKESK. The V gene lost 4 bases and the J gene lost 2 bases, with 5 bases spanning the gap. This CDR3 has 13 amino acids. The CDR3 reads CASSLVNTGELFF. The CDR3 region has the DNA TGTGCCAGCAGCCTCGTTAACACCGGGGAGCTGTTTTTT.

The chain uses TRBV5-1 and TRBJ2-3, with 8 bases that match TRBD1. The V gene's germline CDR1 is SGHRS and CDR2 YFSETQ. Trimming cost V 7 bases and J 2 bases; bases outside gene matches: 6. The length of the CDR3 is 14 residues. CDR3 nucleotides: TGCGCCAGCGGAACTCAGGGGGCCACAGATACGCAGTATTTT. It encodes CASGTQGATDTQYF.

This clone was observed a few times. DNA of the CDR3: TGTGCCTGGAGTGGACAGAAAGAGACCCAGTACTTC. Translating it yields CAWSGQKETQYF. This chain joins TRBV30 and TRBJ2-5; D possibly corresponds to TRBD1 (5 bases). The CDR3 runs to 12 residues. Trimming cost V 1 base and J 3 bases, with 6 bases left between them. Germline assignment: CDR1 GTSNPN and CDR2 SVGIG (reference sequence). Full variable domain (rest looked up from reference TRBV30 and TRBJ2-5): SQTIHQWPATLVQPVGSPLSLECTVEGTSNPNLYWYRQAAGRGLQLLFYSVGIGQISSEVPQNLSASRPQDRQFILSSKKLLLSDSGFYLCAWSGQKETQYFGPGTRLLVL.

The V gene is TRBV6-5, the J gene TRBJ2-7; 7 bases are shared with TRBD1. From germline, CDR1 is MNHEY and CDR2 SVGAGI. CDR3 length: 15 residues. V shed 2 bases and J 1 base; nucleotides not matched to a gene: 5. The CDR3 region has the DNA TGTGCCAGCAGTTACGGGACAGATCTTTCCTACGAGCAGTACTTC. This translates into CASSYGTDLSYEQYF.

V and J are TRBV4-1 and TRBJ2-7, with TRBD2 identical over 10 bases. V lost 0 bases and J lost 7; bases outside the gene matches: 9. Per the germline V gene, CDR1 is MGHRA and CDR2 is YSYEKL. CDR3 size: 16 residues. As DNA, the CDR3 is TGCGCCAGCAGCCAAGATATTAGCGGGGGGACTCTAGAGCAGTACTTC. Translation gives CASSQDISGGTLEQYF.

As for this clone: Other DNA sequences in this specimen translate into the identical CDR3. This chain uses TRBV12-3 or TRBV12-4 with TRBJ2-3; no clear D gene. Trimming pared 5 bases from V and 3 bases from J, leaving 3 bases between. The CDR3 runs to 11 residues. In DNA, the CDR3 is TGTGCCAGCAGTCAGACAGATACGCAGTATTTT. Translating gives CASSQTDTQYF.